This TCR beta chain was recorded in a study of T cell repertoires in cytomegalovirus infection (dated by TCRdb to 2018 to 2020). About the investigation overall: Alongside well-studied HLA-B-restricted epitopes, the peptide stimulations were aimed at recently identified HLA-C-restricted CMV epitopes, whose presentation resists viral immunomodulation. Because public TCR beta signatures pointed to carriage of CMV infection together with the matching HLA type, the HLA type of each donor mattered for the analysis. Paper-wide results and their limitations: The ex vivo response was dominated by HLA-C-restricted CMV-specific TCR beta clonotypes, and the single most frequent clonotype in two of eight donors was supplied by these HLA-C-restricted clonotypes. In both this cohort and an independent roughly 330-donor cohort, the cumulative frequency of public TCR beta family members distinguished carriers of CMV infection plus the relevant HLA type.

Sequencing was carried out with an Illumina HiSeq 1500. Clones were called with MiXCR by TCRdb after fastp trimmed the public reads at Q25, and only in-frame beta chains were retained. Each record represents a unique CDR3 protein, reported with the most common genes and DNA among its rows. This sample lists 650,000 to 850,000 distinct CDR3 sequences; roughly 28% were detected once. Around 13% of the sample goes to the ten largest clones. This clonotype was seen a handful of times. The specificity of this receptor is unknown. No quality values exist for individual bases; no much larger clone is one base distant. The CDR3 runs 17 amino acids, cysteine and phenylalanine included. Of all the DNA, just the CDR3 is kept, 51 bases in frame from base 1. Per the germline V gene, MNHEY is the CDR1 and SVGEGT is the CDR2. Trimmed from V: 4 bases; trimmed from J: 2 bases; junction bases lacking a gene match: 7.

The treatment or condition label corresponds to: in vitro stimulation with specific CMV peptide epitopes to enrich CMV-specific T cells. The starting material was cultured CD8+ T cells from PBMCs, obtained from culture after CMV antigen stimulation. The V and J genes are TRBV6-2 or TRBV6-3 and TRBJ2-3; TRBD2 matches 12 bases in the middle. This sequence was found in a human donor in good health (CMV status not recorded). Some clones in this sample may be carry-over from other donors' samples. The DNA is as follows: TGTGCCAGCAGTTCTTCTCGACTAGCGGGGGACACAGATACGCAGTATTTT. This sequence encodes CASSSSRLAGDTDTQYF.